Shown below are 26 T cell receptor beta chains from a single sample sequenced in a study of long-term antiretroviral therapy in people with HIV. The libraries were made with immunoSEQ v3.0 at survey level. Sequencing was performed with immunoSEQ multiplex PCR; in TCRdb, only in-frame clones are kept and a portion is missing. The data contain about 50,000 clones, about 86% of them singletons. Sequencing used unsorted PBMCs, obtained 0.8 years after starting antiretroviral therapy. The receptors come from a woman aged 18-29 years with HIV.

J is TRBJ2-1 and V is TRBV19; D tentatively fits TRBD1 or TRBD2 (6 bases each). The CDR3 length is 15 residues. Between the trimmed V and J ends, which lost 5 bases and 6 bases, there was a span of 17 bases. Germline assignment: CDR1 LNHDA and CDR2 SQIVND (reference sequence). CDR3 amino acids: CASSWGALRPNEQFF. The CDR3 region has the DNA TGTGCCAGTAGTTGGGGGGCCTTAAGACCCAATGAGCAGTTCTTC.

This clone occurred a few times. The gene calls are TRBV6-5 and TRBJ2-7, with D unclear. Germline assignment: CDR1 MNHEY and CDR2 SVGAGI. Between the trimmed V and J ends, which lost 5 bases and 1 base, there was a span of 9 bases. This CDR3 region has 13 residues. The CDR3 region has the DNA TGTGCCAGCAGTCCGAACCCATCCTACGAGCAGTACTTC. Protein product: CASSPNPSYEQYF.

CDR3 DNA: TGTGCCAGCAGTTTTATTTTTCTTCGGCAGAATGAGCAGTTCTTC. Its protein product is CASSFIFLRQNEQFF. This chain connects TRBV27 to TRBJ2-1; D remains ambiguous. The germline V gene encodes CDR1 MNHEY and CDR2 SMNVEV (reference sequence). Between the trimmed V and J ends, which lost 3 bases and 7 bases, there was a span of 16 bases. The CDR3 runs to 15 residues.

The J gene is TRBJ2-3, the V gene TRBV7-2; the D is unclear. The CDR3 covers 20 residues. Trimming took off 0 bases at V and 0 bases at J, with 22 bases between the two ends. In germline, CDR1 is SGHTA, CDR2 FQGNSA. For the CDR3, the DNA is TGTGCCAGCAGCTTAGCGGTGGGTTTCGCATATGCGGACAGCACAGATACGCAGTATTTT. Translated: CASSLAVGFAYADSTDTQYF.

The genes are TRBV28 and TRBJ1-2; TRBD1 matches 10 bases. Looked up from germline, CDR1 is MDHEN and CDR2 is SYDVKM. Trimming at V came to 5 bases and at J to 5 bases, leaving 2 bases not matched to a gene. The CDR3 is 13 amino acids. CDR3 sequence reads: CASSPDRGYGYTF. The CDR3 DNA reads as TGTGCCAGCAGTCCGGACAGGGGGTATGGCTACACCTTC.

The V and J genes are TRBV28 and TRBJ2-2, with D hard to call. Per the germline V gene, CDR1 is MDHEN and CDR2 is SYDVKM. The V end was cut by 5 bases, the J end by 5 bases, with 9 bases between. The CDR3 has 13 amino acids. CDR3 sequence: CASSPPSTGELFF. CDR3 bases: TGTGCCAGCAGTCCTCCGTCGACCGGGGAGCTGTTTTTT. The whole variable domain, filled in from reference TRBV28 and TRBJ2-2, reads DVKVTQSSRYLVKRTGEKVFLECVQDMDHENMFWYRQDPGLGLRLIYFSYDVKMKEKGDIPEGYSVSREKKERFSLILESASTNQTSMYLCASSPPSTGELFFGEGSRLTVL.

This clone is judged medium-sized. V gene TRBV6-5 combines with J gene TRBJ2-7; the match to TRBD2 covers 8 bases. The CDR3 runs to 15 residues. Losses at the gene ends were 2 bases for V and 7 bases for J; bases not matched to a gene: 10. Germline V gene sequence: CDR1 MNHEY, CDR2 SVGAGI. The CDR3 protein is CASSYGSGGPDEQYF. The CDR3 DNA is TGTGCCAGCAGTTACGGATCGGGAGGGCCGGATGAGCAGTACTTC.

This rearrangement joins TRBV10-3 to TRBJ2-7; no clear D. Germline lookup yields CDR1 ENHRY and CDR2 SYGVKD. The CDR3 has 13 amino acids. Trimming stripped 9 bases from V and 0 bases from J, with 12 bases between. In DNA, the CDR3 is TGTGCCATTCGACCTACGAGCTCCTACGAGCAGTACTTC. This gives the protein CAIRPTSSYEQYF.

The CDR3 reads CASSSTGSGYTF. The CDR3 DNA reads TGCGCCAGCAGCTCTACAGGGTCCGGCTACACCTTC. The V call is TRBV5-1, the J call TRBJ1-2, with TRBD1 as a possible D gene (6 bases). In germline, CDR1 is SGHRS, CDR2 YFSETQ. The length of the CDR3 is 12 residues. Trimming shortened V by 3 bases and J by 8 bases, and 11 bases separated the two germline ends. The full variable domain, completed using reference TRBV5-1 and TRBJ1-2, is KAGVTQTPRYLIKTRGQQVTLSCSPISGHRSVSWYQQTPGQGLQFLFEYFSETQRNKGNFPGRFSGRQFSNSRSEMNVSTLELGDSALYLCASSSTGSGYTFGSGTRLTVV.

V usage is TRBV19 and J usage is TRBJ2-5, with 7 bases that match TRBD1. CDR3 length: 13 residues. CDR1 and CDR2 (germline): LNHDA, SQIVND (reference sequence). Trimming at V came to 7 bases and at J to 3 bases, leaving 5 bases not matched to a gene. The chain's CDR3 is CASTRDSEETQYF. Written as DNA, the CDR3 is TGTGCCAGTACCCGGGACAGTGAAGAGACCCAGTACTTC.

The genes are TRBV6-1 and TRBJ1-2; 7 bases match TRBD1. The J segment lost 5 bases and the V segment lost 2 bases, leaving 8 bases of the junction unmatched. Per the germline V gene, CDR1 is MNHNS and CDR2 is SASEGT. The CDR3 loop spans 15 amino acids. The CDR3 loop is CASSETPGTVYGYTF. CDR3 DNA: TGTGCCAGCAGTGAAACCCCAGGGACAGTTTATGGCTACACCTTC.

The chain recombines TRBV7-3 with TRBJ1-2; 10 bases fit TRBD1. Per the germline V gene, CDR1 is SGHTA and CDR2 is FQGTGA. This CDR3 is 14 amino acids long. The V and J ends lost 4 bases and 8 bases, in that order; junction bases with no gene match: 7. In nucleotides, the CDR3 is TGTGCCAGCAGCTCCGGGACAGGGGATTACGGCTACACCTTC. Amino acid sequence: CASSSGTGDYGYTF.

CDR3 in amino acids: CAKGGLAGGEETQYF. CDR3 sequence (DNA): TGTGCCAAAGGGGGACTAGCGGGCGGTGAAGAGACCCAGTACTTC. The J gene is TRBJ2-5, the V gene TRBV2, with 12 bases that match TRBD2. Germline-derived CDR1 and CDR2 are SNHLY and FYNNEI. This CDR3 contains 15 residues. The ends lost 10 bases at V and 3 bases at J; junction bases unmatched: 9.

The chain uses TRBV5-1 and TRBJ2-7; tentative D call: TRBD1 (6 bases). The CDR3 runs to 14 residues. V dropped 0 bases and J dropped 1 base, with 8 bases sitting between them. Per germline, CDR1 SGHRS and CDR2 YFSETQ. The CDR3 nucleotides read TGCGCCAGCAGCTTGGACAGGGAGTCCTACGAGCAGTACTTC. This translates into CASSLDRESYEQYF.

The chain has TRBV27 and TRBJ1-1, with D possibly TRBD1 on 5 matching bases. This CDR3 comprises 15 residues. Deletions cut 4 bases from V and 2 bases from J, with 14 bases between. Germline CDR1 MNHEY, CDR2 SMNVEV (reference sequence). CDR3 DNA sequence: TGTGCCAGCAGTTCTCCGGCAGGGCGTAACACTGAAGCTTTCTTT. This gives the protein CASSSPAGRNTEAFF.

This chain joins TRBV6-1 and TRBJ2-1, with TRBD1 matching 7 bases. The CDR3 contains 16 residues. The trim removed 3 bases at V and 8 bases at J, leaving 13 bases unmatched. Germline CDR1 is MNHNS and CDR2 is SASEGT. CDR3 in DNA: TGTGCCAGCAGTGATAGGTGGCGACAGGGTAAGGATGAGCAGTTCTTC. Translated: CASSDRWRQGKDEQFF.

CDR3 sequence (DNA): TGTGCCAGCAGCCCCGGGACACCCCCCTTTAATGAGCAGTTCTTC. Its protein product is CASSPGTPPFNEQFF. The V and J genes are TRBV14 and TRBJ2-1; perhaps TRBD1 as D (6 bases). With 4 bases removed from V and 7 bases from J, the gap between germline ends came to 17 bases. The length of the CDR3 is 15 residues. Germline CDR1 reads SGHDN; CDR2 reads FVKESK.

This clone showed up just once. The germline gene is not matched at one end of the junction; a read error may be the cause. Here the CDR3 reads CASSPLPNVGGSYEQYF. The DNA for the CDR3 is TGTGCCAGCAGTCCCCTACCAAACGTAGGGGGATCCTATGAGCAGTACTTC. The chain has TRBV28 and TRBJ2-7; tentative D call: TRBD1 (6 bases). This CDR3 comprises 17 residues. Germline CDR1 MDHEN, CDR2 SYDVKM. Using reference TRBV28 and TRBJ2-7 for the parts outside the CDR3, the full variable domain is DVKVTQSSRYLVKRTGEKVFLECVQDMDHENMFWYRQDPGLGLRLIYFSYDVKMKEKGDIPEGYSVSREKKERFSLILESASTNQTSMYLCASSPLPNVGGSYEQYFGPGTRLTVT.

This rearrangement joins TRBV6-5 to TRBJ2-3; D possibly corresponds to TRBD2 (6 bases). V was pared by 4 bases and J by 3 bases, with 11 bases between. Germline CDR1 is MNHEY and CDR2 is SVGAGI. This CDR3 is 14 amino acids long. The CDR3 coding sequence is TGTGCCAGCAGTTTTAAGGGAGGAACAGATACGCAGTATTTT. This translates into CASSFKGGTDTQYF.

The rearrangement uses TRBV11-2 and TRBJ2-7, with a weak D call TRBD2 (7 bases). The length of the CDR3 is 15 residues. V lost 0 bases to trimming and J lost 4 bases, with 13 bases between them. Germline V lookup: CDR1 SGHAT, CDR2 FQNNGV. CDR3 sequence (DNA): TGTGCCAGCAGCTTAGAGGGGGGGCTTGGGTACGAGCAGTACTTC. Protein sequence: CASSLEGGLGYEQYF.

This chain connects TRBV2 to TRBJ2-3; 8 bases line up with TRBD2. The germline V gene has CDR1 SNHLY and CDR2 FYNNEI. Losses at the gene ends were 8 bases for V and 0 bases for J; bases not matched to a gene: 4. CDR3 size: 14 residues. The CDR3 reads CASQPSGSTDTQYF. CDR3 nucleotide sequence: TGTGCCAGCCAACCTAGCGGGAGCACAGATACGCAGTATTTT.

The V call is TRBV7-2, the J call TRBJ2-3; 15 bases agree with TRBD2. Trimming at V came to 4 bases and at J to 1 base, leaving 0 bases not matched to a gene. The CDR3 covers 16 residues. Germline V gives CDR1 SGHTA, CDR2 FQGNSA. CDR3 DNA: TGTGCCAGCAGCTGGACTAGCGGGAGGGGCACAGATACGCAGTATTTT. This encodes CASSWTSGRGTDTQYF.

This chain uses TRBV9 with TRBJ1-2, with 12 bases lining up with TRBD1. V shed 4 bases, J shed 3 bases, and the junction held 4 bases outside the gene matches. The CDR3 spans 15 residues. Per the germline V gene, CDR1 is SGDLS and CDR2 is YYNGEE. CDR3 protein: CASSMGQGAYYGYTF. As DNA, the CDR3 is TGTGCCAGCAGCATGGGACAGGGGGCATACTATGGCTACACCTTC.

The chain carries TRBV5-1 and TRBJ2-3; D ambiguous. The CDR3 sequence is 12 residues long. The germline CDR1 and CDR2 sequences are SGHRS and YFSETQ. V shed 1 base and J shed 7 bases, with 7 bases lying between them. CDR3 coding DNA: TGCGCCAGCAGCTTGCTACAGAATACGCAGTATTTT. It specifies CASSLLQNTQYF.

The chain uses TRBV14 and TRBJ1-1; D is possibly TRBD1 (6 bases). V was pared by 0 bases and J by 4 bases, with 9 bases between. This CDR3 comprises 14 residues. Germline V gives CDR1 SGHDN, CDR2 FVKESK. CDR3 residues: CASSQEIGGTEAFF. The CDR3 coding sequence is TGTGCCAGCAGCCAAGAAATAGGGGGCACTGAAGCTTTCTTT.

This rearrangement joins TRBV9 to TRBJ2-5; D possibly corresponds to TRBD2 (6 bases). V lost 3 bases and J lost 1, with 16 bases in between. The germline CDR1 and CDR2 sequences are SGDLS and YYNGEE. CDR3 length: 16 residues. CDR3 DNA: TGTGCCAGCAGCGCAGCGTTAGCGGCTTCCCAAGAGACCCAGTACTTC. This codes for CASSAALAASQETQYF.